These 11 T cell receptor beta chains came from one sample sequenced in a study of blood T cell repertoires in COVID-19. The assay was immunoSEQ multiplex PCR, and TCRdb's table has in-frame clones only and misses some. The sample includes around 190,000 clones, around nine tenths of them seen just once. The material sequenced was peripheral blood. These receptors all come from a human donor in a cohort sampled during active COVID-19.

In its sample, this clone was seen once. The CDR3 protein is CASSQGTGIGEKLFF. The CDR3 DNA reads TGTGCCAGCAGCCAAGGGACAGGGATCGGTGAAAAACTGTTTTTT. The rearrangement links TRBV3-1 (or the pseudogene TRBV3-2) to TRBJ1-4, with TRBD1 matching over 8 bases. The germline V gene encodes CDR1 LGHDT and CDR2 YNNKEL (reference sequence). The CDR3 length is 15 residues. V lost 1 base to trimming and J lost 7 bases; unmatched junction nucleotides: 5.

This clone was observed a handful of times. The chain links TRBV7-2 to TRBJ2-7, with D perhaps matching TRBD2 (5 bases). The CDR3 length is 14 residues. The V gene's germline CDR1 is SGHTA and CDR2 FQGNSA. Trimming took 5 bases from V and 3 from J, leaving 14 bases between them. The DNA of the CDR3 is TGTGCCAGCAGCGCCATCCGGGATAACTACGAGCAGTACTTC. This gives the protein CASSAIRDNYEQYF.

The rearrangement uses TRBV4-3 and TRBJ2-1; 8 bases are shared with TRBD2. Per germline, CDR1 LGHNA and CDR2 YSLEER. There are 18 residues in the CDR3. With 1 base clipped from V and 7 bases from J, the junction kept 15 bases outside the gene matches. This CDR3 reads CASSQGVSLAGFGNEQFF. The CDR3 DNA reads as TGCGCCAGCAGCCAAGGAGTTTCTTTAGCGGGATTCGGTAATGAGCAGTTCTTC.

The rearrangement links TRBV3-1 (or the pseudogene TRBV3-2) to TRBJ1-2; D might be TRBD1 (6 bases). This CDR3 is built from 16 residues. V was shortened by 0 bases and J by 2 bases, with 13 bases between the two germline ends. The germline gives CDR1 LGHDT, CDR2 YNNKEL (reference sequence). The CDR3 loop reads CASSQDLGGGNYGYTF. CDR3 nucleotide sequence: TGTGCCAGCAGCCAAGATTTAGGGGGGGGAAACTATGGCTACACCTTC.

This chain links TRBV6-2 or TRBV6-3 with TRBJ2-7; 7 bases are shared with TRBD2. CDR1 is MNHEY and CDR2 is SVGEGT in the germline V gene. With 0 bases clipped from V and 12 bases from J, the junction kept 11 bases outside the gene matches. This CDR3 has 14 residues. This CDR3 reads CASSYSSPWGGTYF. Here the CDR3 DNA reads TGTGCCAGCAGTTACTCGAGCCCCTGGGGGGGGACGTACTTC.

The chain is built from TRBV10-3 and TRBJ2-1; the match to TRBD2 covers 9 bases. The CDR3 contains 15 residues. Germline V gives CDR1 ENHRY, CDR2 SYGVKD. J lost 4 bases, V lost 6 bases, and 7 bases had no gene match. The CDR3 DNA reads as TGTGCCATCAGGCCTAGCGGGACCAAATACAATGAGCAGTTCTTC. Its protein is CAIRPSGTKYNEQFF.

CDR3: CASSQGTGVDTQYF. CDR3 nucleotide sequence: TGCGCCAGCAGCCAGGGGACAGGGGTAGATACGCAGTATTTT. This chain links TRBV4-3 with TRBJ2-3, with 10 nucleotides matching TRBD1. Germline CDR1 is LGHNA and CDR2 is YSLEER. The ends lost 3 bases at V and 5 bases at J; junction bases unmatched: 2. The CDR3 loop spans 14 amino acids.

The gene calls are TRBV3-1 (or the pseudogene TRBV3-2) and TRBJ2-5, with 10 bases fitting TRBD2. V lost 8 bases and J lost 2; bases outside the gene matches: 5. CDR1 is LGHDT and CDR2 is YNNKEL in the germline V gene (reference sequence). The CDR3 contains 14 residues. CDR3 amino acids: CASPLAGAQETQYF. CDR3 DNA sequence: TGTGCCAGCCCTCTAGCGGGGGCGCAAGAGACCCAGTACTTC.

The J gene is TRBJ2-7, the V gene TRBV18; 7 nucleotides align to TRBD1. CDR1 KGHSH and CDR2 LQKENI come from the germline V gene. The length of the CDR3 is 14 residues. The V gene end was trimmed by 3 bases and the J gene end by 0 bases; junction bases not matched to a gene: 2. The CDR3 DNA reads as TGTGCCAGCTCACCCCGGGACAGCTCCTACGAGCAGTACTTC. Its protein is CASSPRDSSYEQYF.

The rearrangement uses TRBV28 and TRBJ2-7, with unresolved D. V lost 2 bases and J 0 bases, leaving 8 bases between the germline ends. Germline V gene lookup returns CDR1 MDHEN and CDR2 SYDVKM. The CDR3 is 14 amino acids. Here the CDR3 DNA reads TGTGCCAGCAGTTTAGGTGGTAGCTCCTACGAGCAGTACTTC. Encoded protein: CASSLGGSSYEQYF.

The CDR3 sequence: CARGGGLQETQYF. The DNA of the CDR3 is TGTGCCCGTGGGGGGGGACTACAAGAGACCCAGTACTTC. The rearrangement joins TRBV30 to TRBJ2-5; 7 nucleotides match TRBD2. Germline values: CDR1 GTSNPN, CDR2 SVGIG (reference sequence). Trimming at V came to 8 bases and at J to 2 bases, leaving 8 bases not matched to a gene. The CDR3 has 13 residues.